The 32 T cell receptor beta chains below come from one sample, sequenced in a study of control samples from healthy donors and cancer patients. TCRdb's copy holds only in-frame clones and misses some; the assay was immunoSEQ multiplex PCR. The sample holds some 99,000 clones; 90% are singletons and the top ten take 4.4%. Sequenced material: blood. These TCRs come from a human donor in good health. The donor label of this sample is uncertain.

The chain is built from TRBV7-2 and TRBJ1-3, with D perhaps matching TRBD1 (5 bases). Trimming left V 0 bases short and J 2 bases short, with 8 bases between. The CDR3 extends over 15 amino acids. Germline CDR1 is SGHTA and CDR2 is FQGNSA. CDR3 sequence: CASSLATQAGNTIYF. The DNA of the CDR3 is TGTGCCAGCAGCTTAGCAACACAGGCTGGAAACACCATATATTTT.

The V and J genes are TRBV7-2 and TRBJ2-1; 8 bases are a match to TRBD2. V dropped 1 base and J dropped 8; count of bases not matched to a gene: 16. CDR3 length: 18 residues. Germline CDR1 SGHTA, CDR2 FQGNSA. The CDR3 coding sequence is TGTGCCAGCAGCTTAGGGGTTAGGTTAGCGGGGTACGATGATGAGCAGTTCTTC. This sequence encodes CASSLGVRLAGYDDEQFF.

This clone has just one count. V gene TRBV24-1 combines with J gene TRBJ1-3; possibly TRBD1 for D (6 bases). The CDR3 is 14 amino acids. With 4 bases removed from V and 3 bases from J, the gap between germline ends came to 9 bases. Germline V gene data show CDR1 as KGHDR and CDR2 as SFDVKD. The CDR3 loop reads CATSDGGNGNTIYF. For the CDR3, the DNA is TGTGCCACCAGTGACGGGGGCAATGGAAACACCATATATTTT.

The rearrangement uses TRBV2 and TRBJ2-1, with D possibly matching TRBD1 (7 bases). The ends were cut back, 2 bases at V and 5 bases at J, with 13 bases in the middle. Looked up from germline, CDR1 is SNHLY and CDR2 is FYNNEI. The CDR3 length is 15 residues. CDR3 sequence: CASSENRGGHNEQFF. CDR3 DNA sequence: TGTGCCAGCAGTGAAAACAGGGGAGGCCACAATGAGCAGTTCTTC.

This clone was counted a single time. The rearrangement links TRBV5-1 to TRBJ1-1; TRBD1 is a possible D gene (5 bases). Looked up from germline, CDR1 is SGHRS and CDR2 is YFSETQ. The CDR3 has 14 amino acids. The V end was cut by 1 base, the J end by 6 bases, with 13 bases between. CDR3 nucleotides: TGCGCCAGCAGCTTGAACAGGAGAGGATCTGAAGCTTTCTTT. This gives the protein CASSLNRRGSEAFF.

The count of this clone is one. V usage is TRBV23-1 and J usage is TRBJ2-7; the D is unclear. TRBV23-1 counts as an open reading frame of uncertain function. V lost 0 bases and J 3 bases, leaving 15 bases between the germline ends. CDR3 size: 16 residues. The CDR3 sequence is CASSQSRQESVYEQYF. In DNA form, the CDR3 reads TGCGCCAGCAGTCAATCGAGGCAGGAATCCGTCTACGAGCAGTACTTC.

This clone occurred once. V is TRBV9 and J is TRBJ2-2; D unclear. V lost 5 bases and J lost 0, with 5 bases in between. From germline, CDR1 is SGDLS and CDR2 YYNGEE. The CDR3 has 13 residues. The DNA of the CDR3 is TGTGCCAGCAGTGACCCGAACACCGGGGAGCTGTTTTTT. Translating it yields CASSDPNTGELFF.

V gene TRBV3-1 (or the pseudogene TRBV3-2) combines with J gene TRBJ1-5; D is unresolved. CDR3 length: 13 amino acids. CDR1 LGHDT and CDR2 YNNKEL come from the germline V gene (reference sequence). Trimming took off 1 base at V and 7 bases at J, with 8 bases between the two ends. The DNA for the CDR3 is TGTGCCAGCAGCCAAGGATTTGAGCAGCCCCAGCATTTT. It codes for CASSQGFEQPQHF.

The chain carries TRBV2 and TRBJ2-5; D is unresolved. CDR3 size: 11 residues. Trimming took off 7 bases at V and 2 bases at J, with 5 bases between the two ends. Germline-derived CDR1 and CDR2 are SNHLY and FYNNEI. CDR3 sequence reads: CASTLQETQYF. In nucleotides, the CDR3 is TGTGCCAGCACCCTTCAAGAGACCCAGTACTTC.

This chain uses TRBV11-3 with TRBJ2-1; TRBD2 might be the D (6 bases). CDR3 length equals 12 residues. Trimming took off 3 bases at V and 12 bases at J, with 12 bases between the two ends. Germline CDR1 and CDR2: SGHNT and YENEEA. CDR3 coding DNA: TGTGCCAGCAGCTTCACGGGAGACAGGCAGTTCTTC. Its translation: CASSFTGDRQFF.

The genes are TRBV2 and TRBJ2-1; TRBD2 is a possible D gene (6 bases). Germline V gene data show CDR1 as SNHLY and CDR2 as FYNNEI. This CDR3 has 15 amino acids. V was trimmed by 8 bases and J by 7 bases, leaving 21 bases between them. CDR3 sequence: CASLVEGTPGNEQFF. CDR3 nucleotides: TGTGCCAGCCTGGTAGAGGGGACTCCTGGGAATGAGCAGTTCTTC.

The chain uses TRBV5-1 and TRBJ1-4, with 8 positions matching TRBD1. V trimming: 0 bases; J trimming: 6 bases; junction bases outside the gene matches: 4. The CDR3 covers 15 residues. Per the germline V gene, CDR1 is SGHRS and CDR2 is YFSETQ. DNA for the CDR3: TGCGCCAGCAGCTTGGTTCCAGGGGGCGATGAAAAACTGTTTTTT. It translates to CASSLVPGGDEKLFF.

CDR3 in amino acids: CASSQDERDALHF. The CDR3 DNA sequence: TGTGCCAGCAGCCAAGATGAGAGGGACGCCCTCCACTTT. The rearrangement joins TRBV3-1 (or the pseudogene TRBV3-2) to TRBJ1-6, with a tentative D call TRBD1 (5 bases). The CDR3 extends over 13 amino acids. Germline CDR1 is LGHDT and CDR2 is YNNKEL (reference sequence). V was pared by 0 bases and J by 14 bases, with 11 bases between.

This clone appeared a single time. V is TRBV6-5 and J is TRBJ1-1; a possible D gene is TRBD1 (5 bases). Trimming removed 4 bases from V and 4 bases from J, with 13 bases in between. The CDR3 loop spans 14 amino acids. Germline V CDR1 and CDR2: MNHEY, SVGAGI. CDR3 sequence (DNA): TGTGCCAGCAGTTCCACGGGGCGGGTCACTGAAGCTTTCTTT. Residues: CASSSTGRVTEAFF.

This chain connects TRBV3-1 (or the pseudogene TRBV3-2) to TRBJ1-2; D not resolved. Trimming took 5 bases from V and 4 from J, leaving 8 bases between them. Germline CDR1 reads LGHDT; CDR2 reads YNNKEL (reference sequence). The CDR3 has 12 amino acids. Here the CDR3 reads CASSSGRYGYTF. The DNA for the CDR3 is TGTGCCAGCAGCTCGGGCCGCTATGGCTACACCTTC.

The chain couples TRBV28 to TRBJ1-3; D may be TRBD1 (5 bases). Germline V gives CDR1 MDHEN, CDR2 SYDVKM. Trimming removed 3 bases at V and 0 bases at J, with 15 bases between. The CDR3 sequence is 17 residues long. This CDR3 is CASSLSLGGISGNTIYF. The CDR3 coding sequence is TGTGCCAGCAGTTTGTCTTTGGGGGGGATCTCTGGAAACACCATATATTTT.

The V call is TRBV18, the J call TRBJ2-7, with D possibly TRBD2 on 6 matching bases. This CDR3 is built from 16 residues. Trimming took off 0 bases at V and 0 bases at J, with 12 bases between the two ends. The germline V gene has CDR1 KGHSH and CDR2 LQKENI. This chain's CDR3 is CASSPPWGEASYEQYF. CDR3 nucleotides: TGTGCCAGCTCACCACCCTGGGGGGAAGCCTCCTACGAGCAGTACTTC. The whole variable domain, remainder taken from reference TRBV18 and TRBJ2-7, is NAGVMQNPRHLVRRRGQEARLRCSPMKGHSHVYWYRQLPEEGLKFMVYLQKENIIDESGMPKERFSAEFPKEGPSILRIQQVVRGDSAAYFCASSPPWGEASYEQYFGPGTRLTVT.

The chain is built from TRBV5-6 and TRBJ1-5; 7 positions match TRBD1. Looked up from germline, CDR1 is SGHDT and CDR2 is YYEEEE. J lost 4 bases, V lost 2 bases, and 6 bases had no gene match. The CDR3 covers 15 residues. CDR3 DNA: TGTGCCAGCAGCTTTTCAGGGGGGAAAAATCAGCCCCAGCATTTT. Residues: CASSFSGGKNQPQHF. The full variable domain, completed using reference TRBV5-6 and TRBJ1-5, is DAGVTQSPTHLIKTRGQQVTLRCSPKSGHDTVSWYQQALGQGPQFIFQYYEEEERQRGNFPDRFSGHQFPNYSSELNVNALLLGDSALYLCASSFSGGKNQPQHFGDGTRLSIL.

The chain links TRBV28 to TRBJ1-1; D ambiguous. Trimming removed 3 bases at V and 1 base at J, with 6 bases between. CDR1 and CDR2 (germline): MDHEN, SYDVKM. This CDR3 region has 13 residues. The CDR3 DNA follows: TGTGCCAGCAGTTTGGTCGAGAACACTGAAGCTTTCTTT. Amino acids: CASSLVENTEAFF.

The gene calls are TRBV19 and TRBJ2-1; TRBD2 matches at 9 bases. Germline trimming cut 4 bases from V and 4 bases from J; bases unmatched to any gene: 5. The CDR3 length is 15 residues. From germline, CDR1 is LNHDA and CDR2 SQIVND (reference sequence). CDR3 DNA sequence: TGTGCCAGTAGTACGTGGCTAGCGGGGTACAATGAGCAGTTCTTC. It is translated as CASSTWLAGYNEQFF.

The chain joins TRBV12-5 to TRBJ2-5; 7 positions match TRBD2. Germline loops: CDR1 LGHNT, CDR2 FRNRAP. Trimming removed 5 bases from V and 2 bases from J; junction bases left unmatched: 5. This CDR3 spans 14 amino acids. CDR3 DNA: TGTGCTAGTGGTCCTGGGGGGGTTCAAGAGACCCAGTACTTC. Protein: CASGPGGVQETQYF. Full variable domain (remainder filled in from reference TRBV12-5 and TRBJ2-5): DARVTQTPRHKVTEMGQEVTMRCQPILGHNTVFWYRQTMMQGLELLAYFRNRAPLDDSGMPKDRFSAEMPDATLATLKIQPSEPRDSAVYFCASGPGGVQETQYFGPGTRLLVL.

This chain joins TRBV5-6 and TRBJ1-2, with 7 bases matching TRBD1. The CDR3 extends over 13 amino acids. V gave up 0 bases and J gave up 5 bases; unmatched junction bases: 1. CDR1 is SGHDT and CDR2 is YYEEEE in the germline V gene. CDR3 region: CASSLAGGYGYTF. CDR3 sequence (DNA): TGTGCCAGCAGCTTGGCAGGGGGGTATGGCTACACCTTC.

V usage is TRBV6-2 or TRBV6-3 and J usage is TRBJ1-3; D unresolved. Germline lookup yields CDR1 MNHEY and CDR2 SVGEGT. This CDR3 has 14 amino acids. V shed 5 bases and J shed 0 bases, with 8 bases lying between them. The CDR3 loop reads CASSGPGSGNTIYF. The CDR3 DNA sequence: TGTGCCAGCAGTGGACCGGGCTCTGGAAACACCATATATTTT.

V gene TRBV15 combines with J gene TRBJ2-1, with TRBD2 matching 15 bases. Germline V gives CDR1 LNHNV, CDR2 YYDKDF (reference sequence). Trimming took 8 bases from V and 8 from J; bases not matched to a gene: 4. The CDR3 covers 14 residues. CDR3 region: CATGLAGGRDEQFF. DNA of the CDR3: TGTGCCACCGGACTAGCGGGGGGGCGGGATGAGCAGTTCTTC.

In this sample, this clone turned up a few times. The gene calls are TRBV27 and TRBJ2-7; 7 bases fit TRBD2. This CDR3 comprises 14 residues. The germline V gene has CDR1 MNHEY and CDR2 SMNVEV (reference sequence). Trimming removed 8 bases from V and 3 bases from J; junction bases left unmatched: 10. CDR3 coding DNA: TGTGCCAGCGGGAACCGTGGCGGGGGCTACGAGCAGTACTTC. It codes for CASGNRGGGYEQYF.

The CDR3 DNA follows: TGTGCCAGCAGCGCATCCAACACAATACTATACAATGAGCAGTTCTTC. Its protein is CASSASNTILYNEQFF. The rearrangement uses TRBV9 and TRBJ2-1; D unclear. The germline CDR1 and CDR2 sequences are SGDLS and YYNGEE. Trimming stripped 3 bases from V and 4 bases from J, with 17 bases between. The CDR3 is 16 amino acids.

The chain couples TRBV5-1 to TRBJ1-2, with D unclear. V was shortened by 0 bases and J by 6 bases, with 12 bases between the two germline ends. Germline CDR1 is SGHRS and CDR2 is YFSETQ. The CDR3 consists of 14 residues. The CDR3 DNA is TGCGCCAGCAGCTTGGAAGGCCTGCCGAATGGCTACACCTTC. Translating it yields CASSLEGLPNGYTF.

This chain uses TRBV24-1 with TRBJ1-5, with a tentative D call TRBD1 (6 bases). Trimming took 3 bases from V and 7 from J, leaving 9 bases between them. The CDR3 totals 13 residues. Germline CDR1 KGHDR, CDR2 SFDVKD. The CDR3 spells CATSDDQGQPQHF. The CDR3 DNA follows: TGTGCCACCAGTGATGACCAGGGGCAGCCCCAGCATTTT.

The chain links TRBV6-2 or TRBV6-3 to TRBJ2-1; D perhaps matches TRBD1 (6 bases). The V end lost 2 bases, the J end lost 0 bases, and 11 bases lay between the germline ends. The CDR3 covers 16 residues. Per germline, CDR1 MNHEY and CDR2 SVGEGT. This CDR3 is CASSYGRGGSYNEQFF. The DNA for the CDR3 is TGTGCCAGCAGTTACGGCAGAGGGGGCTCCTACAATGAGCAGTTCTTC.

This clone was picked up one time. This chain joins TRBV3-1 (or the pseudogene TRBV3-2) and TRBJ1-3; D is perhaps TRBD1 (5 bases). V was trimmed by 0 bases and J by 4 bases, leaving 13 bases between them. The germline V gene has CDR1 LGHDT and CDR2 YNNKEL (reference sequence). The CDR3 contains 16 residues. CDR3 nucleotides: TGTGCCAGCAGCCAAGATCACCAGGGAACAGGAAACACCATATATTTT. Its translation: CASSQDHQGTGNTIYF.

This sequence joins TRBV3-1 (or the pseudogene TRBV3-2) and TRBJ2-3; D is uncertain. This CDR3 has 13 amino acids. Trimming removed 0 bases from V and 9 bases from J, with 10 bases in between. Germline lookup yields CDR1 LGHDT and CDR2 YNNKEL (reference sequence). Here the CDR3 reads CASSQDQGITQYF. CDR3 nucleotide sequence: TGTGCCAGCAGCCAAGACCAAGGCATCACGCAGTATTTT.

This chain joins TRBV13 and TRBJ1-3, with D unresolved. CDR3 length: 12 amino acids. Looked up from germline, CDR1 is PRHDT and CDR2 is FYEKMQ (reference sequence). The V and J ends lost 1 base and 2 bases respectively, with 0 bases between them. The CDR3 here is CASSLAGNTIYF. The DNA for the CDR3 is TGTGCCAGCAGCTTAGCTGGAAACACCATATATTTT.